Presented here are 28 T cell receptor beta chains from one specimen sequenced in a study of cytomegalovirus exposure and HLA in healthy donors. The study ran its PCR with 60 Vbeta and 13 Jbeta primers. This table comes from immunoSEQ multiplex PCR, and its TCRdb copy is limited to in-frame clones, with some not included. The sample has 83,000 or so clones; 65% to 80% are singletons. The sample consisted of PBMCs. Receptors were obtained from a man aged 25-45 years in good health and CMV-seropositive.

The chain carries TRBV7-6 and TRBJ1-1, with D possibly being TRBD1 (6 bases). The V and J ends lost 7 bases and 5 bases respectively, with 17 bases between them. There are 14 residues in the CDR3. CDR1 SGHVS and CDR2 FNYEAQ come from the germline V gene. This chain's CDR3 is CASTPGGGWTEAFF. Written as DNA, the CDR3 is TGTGCCAGCACCCCGGGGGGGGGCTGGACTGAAGCTTTCTTT.

CDR3 nucleotides: TGCGCCAGCAGCCAGCGAGGGACTAGCGCCCGAAATGAGCAGTTCTTC. Translation: CASSQRGTSARNEQFF. This chain links TRBV4-1 with TRBJ2-1; 10 bases align to TRBD2. The CDR3 has 16 amino acids. From germline, CDR1 is MGHRA and CDR2 YSYEKL. With 3 bases clipped from V and 7 bases from J, the junction kept 9 bases outside the gene matches.

The chain uses TRBV7-6 and TRBJ1-1; TRBD1 matches at 9 bases. The CDR3 length is 12 residues. V lost 7 bases, J lost 11 bases, and 8 bases stayed unmatched. Germline V gene data show CDR1 as SGHVS and CDR2 as FNYEAQ. This CDR3 is CASTEPTGGAFF. DNA of the CDR3: TGTGCCAGCACCGAACCGACAGGGGGGGCTTTCTTT. Full variable domain (rest looked up from reference TRBV7-6 and TRBJ1-1): GAGVSQSPRYKVTKRGQDVALRCDPISGHVSLYWYRQALGQGPEFLTYFNYEAQQDKSGLPNDRFSAERPEGSISTLTIQRTEQRDSAMYRCASTEPTGGAFFGQGTRLTVV.

The chain is built from TRBV7-2 and TRBJ2-2; 7 bases are a match to TRBD1. The CDR3 covers 16 residues. Trimming removed 1 base from V and 4 bases from J; junction bases left unmatched: 6. The germline CDR1 and CDR2 sequences are SGHTA and FQGNSA. The DNA of the CDR3 is TGTGCCAGCAGCTTAGGACCGACAGGGCCCACCGGGGAGCTGTTTTTT. Its translation is CASSLGPTGPTGELFF.

The chain recombines TRBV6-6 with TRBJ1-5, with a tentative D call TRBD1 (5 bases). The ends were cut back, 2 bases at V and 4 bases at J, with 15 bases in the middle. Germline assignment: CDR1 MNHNY and CDR2 SVGAGI (reference sequence). The CDR3 covers 16 residues. The CDR3 DNA follows: TGTGCCAGCAGTTACCAGACACTCCGGGGGAATCAGCCCCAGCATTTT. This codes for CASSYQTLRGNQPQHF.

This chain links TRBV30 with TRBJ1-5; D unclear. V was shortened by 3 bases and J by 4 bases, with 16 bases between the two germline ends. Germline values: CDR1 GTSNPN, CDR2 SVGIG (reference sequence). The CDR3 covers 15 residues. CDR3 coding DNA: TGTGCCTGGAGCGGTACAACAGTTTCGAATCAGCCCCAGCATTTT. Protein product: CAWSGTTVSNQPQHF.

The chain uses TRBV7-3 and TRBJ2-3; 10 nucleotides line up with TRBD2. Germline-derived CDR1 and CDR2 are SGHTA and FQGTGA. The length of the CDR3 is 16 residues. Trimming at V came to 1 base and at J to 5 bases, leaving 6 bases not matched to a gene. CDR3 sequence: CASSLRLAGVGDTQYF. The CDR3 DNA reads TGTGCCAGCAGCTTAAGGCTAGCGGGGGTCGGAGATACGCAGTATTTT. Drawing the rest from reference TRBV7-3 and TRBJ2-3, the complete variable domain is GAGVSQTPSNKVTEKGKYVELRCDPISGHTALYWYRQSLGQGPEFLIYFQGTGAADDSGLPNDRFFAVRPEGSVSTLKIQRTERGDSAVYLCASSLRLAGVGDTQYFGPGTRLTVL.

This chain links TRBV6-4 with TRBJ2-5; 10 nucleotides agree with TRBD2. Germline assignment: CDR1 MRHNA and CDR2 SNTAGT. The CDR3 runs 14 residues. Unmatched junction bases numbered 2, after V lost 3 bases and J lost 4 bases. The chain's CDR3 is CASSESGGAETQYF. The CDR3 nucleotides are TGTGCCAGCAGTGAAAGCGGGGGGGCAGAGACCCAGTACTTC.

This clone has only one observation. The rearrangement links TRBV11-2 to TRBJ2-7; the match to TRBD1 covers 8 bases. This CDR3 region has 14 residues. The germline V gene encodes CDR1 SGHAT and CDR2 FQNNGV. The junction had 6 bases not matched to a gene; V was cut back by 5 bases and J by 3 bases. Here the CDR3 reads CASSPTTGDYEQYF. Here the CDR3 DNA reads TGTGCCAGCAGCCCTACGACAGGGGACTACGAGCAGTACTTC.

The V gene is TRBV4-2, the J gene TRBJ1-1, with TRBD1 matching 9 bases. From germline, CDR1 is LGHNA and CDR2 YNFKEQ. The CDR3 has 18 residues. V lost 5 bases and J lost 0; bases outside the gene matches: 13. Here the CDR3 reads CASSYTGGWGSVNTEAFF. CDR3 bases: TGTGCCAGCAGCTATACAGGGGGCTGGGGTTCGGTGAACACTGAAGCTTTCTTT.

This chain joins TRBV2 and TRBJ2-1; 10 nucleotides align to TRBD1. The CDR3 is made up of 14 amino acids. The germline V gene has CDR1 SNHLY and CDR2 FYNNEI. V gave up 8 bases and J gave up 4 bases; unmatched junction bases: 5. CDR3 coding DNA: TGTGCCAGCGAGAGACAGGGGGCTTACAATGAGCAGTTCTTC. The encoded protein is CASERQGAYNEQFF.

In regard to this clone: Germline and junction disagree at one end, which may indicate a read error. V and J are TRBV7-9 and TRBJ2-2, with TRBD2 matching over 8 bases. CDR3 length equals 15 residues. Germline CDR1 SEHNR, CDR2 FQNEAQ (reference sequence). In nucleotides, the CDR3 is TGTTCCAGCAGCTTCGTTCTAGCGGGCACCGGGGAGCTGTTTTTT. As protein: CSSSFVLAGTGELFF.

The chain has TRBV28 and TRBJ1-6, with a possible D match to TRBD1 (6 bases). The CDR3 extends over 18 amino acids. The V gene lost 2 bases and the J gene lost 2 bases, with 16 bases spanning the gap. Germline values: CDR1 MDHEN, CDR2 SYDVKM. The CDR3 DNA reads as TGTGCCAGCAGTTTACCCCGGACAGCTTCCACCTATAATTCACCCCTCCACTTT. Translating gives CASSLPRTASTYNSPLHF.

This clone came up a few times. The V and J genes are TRBV6-1 and TRBJ2-3; 10 bases are shared with TRBD1. This CDR3 has 15 residues. Germline CDR1 reads MNHNS; CDR2 reads SASEGT. V lost 3 bases to trimming and J lost 6 bases; unmatched junction nucleotides: 6. CDR3 in DNA: TGTGCCAGCAGTGACGGGGGACAGGGGAGCGATACGCAGTATTTT. Encoded protein: CASSDGGQGSDTQYF.

This clone was found a few times. The V call is TRBV6-5, the J call TRBJ2-3; 14 positions agree with TRBD2. Germline values: CDR1 MNHEY, CDR2 SVGAGI. This CDR3 is 15 amino acids long. V lost 5 bases, J lost 4 bases, and 2 bases stayed unmatched. CDR3: CASSATSGGADTQYF. DNA of the CDR3: TGTGCCAGCAGTGCGACTAGCGGGGGGGCAGATACGCAGTATTTT.

The chain recombines TRBV9 with TRBJ2-5; 7 nucleotides match TRBD2. Unmatched junction bases numbered 2, after V lost 1 base and J lost 2 bases. There are 14 residues in the CDR3. Per the germline V gene, CDR1 is SGDLS and CDR2 is YYNGEE. In nucleotides, the CDR3 is TGTGCCAGCAGCGTATGGGGGGGGCAAGAGACCCAGTACTTC. Its protein product is CASSVWGGQETQYF.

V and J are TRBV6-5 and TRBJ2-7, with 8 bases matching TRBD1. Germline lookup yields CDR1 MNHEY and CDR2 SVGAGI. The CDR3 totals 15 residues. The trim removed 6 bases at V and 5 bases at J, leaving 12 bases unmatched. The CDR3 sequence is CASSPGTGRANEQYF. DNA of the CDR3: TGTGCCAGCAGCCCCGGGACAGGTAGGGCCAACGAGCAGTACTTC.

The chain joins TRBV19 to TRBJ2-2; D is ambiguous. Germline V CDR1 and CDR2: LNHDA, SQIVND (reference sequence). The CDR3 extends over 14 amino acids. Deletions cut 6 bases from V and 5 bases from J, with 13 bases between. The CDR3 coding sequence is TGTGCCAGTAGACCCCCGGGTGCGACCGGGGAGCTGTTTTTT. Its translation is CASRPPGATGELFF. Using reference TRBV19 and TRBJ2-2 for the parts outside the CDR3, the full variable domain is DGGITQSPKYLFRKEGQNVTLSCEQNLNHDAMYWYRQDPGQGLRLIYYSQIVNDFQKGDIAEGYSVSREKKESFPLTVTSAQKNPTAFYLCASRPPGATGELFFGEGSRLTVL.

The rearrangement links TRBV28 to TRBJ1-1, with D hard to call. Germline-derived CDR1 and CDR2 are MDHEN and SYDVKM. The CDR3 length is 16 residues. Trimming cost V 8 bases and J 1 base, with 20 bases left between them. CDR3 sequence (DNA): TGTGCCAGCCCCTCTCGTCAAAATCGCGGGAACACTGAAGCTTTCTTT. Encoded protein: CASPSRQNRGNTEAFF. The full variable domain, in which reference TRBV28 and TRBJ1-1 provide the parts outside the CDR3, is DVKVTQSSRYLVKRTGEKVFLECVQDMDHENMFWYRQDPGLGLRLIYFSYDVKMKEKGDIPEGYSVSREKKERFSLILESASTNQTSMYLCASPSRQNRGNTEAFFGQGTRLTVV.

The J gene is TRBJ2-1, the V gene TRBV4-1; 9 nucleotides align to TRBD2. The CDR3 runs 16 residues. Germline V gene sequence: CDR1 MGHRA, CDR2 YSYEKL. V lost 7 bases, J lost 0 bases, and 7 bases stayed unmatched. This chain's CDR3 is CASKFSAGGSYNEQFF. In DNA form, the CDR3 reads TGCGCCAGCAAATTCTCAGCGGGGGGCTCCTACAATGAGCAGTTCTTC.

In this sample, this clone turned up once. This chain connects TRBV4-3 to TRBJ2-5; D is possibly TRBD1 (5 bases). The germline gives CDR1 LGHNA, CDR2 YSLEER. The CDR3 sequence is 18 residues long. The germline V and J ends were trimmed by 1 base and 5 bases, with 23 bases remaining between them. The CDR3 region has the DNA TGCGCCAGCAGCCAAGGGTGGTTATCGGAAAACAAGGGGGAGACCCAGTACTTC. Translation: CASSQGWLSENKGETQYF.

This chain connects TRBV7-8 to TRBJ2-3, with D perhaps TRBD1 (5 bases). Germline loops: CDR1 SGHVS, CDR2 FQNEAQ. CDR3 length equals 12 residues. V was shortened by 5 bases and J by 4 bases, with 7 bases between the two germline ends. The CDR3 is CASSQGADTQYF. The CDR3 region has the DNA TGTGCCAGCAGCCAAGGGGCAGATACGCAGTATTTT.

This clone was seen once. The chain uses TRBV6-5 and TRBJ2-5; maybe TRBD2 (6 bases). CDR1 MNHEY and CDR2 SVGAGI come from the germline V gene. The CDR3 runs to 12 residues. The V and J ends lost 5 bases and 7 bases respectively, with 11 bases between them. CDR3 region: CASSRIGGTQYF. DNA for the CDR3: TGTGCCAGCAGTAGGATCGGGGGGACCCAGTACTTC.

The J gene is TRBJ2-5, the V gene TRBV11-2; D gene ambiguous. Looked up from germline, CDR1 is SGHAT and CDR2 is FQNNGV. The length of the CDR3 is 14 residues. V lost 2 bases and J 2 bases, leaving 9 bases between the germline ends. This chain's CDR3 is CASSLSSPQETQYF. In DNA form, the CDR3 reads TGTGCCAGCAGCTTATCAAGCCCGCAAGAGACCCAGTACTTC.

This rearrangement joins TRBV10-3 to TRBJ2-2; TRBD2 agrees at 7 bases. The CDR3 length is 15 residues. Germline V lookup: CDR1 ENHRY, CDR2 SYGVKD. After removal of 2 bases from V and 4 bases from J, the junction contained 4 bases not matched to a gene. The CDR3 protein is CAISEGLVFTGELFF. The CDR3 DNA is TGTGCCATCAGTGAGGGACTAGTGTTCACCGGGGAGCTGTTTTTT.

CDR3 nucleotide sequence: TGTGCCAGCAGTCCGACAGGGATCTCCTACGAGCAGTACTTC. This gives the protein CASSPTGISYEQYF. The chain couples TRBV6-6 to TRBJ2-7, with 7 bases aligning to TRBD1. V was clipped by 5 bases and J by 0 bases; unmatched bases: 4. Germline V gene data show CDR1 as MNHNY and CDR2 as SVGAGI (reference sequence). The CDR3 extends over 14 amino acids.

The V gene is TRBV5-6, the J gene TRBJ1-6, with D uncertain. The V gene lost 2 bases and the J gene lost 7 bases, with 10 bases spanning the gap. The germline V gene has CDR1 SGHDT and CDR2 YYEEEE. This CDR3 has 14 amino acids. The CDR3 loop reads CASSFSVSNSPLHF. The CDR3, as DNA: TGTGCCAGCAGCTTCTCGGTGTCGAATTCACCCCTCCACTTT.

This chain uses TRBV7-3 with TRBJ2-2, with a weak D call TRBD1 (6 bases). Germline V gene lookup returns CDR1 SGHTA and CDR2 FQGTGA. Deletions cut 6 bases from V and 2 bases from J, with 19 bases between. The CDR3 has 17 amino acids. DNA of the CDR3: TGTGCCAGCAGGCGATCCGGGACACAAAGCAACACCGGGGAGCTGTTTTTT. Translation: CASRRSGTQSNTGELFF.